This T cell receptor (beta chain) was obtained from a study of post-analysis software for immune sequencing data. CDR3 length equals 12 residues. Germline V gene sequence: CDR1 MNHEY, CDR2 SMNVEV (reference sequence). The V end was cut by 8 bases, the J end by 2 bases, with 10 bases between. cDNA libraries for TCR beta contained unique molecular identifiers. The T cell input of about 0.85 to 10 million gave about half a million cDNA molecules. TCRdb ran MiXCR on the PCR reads and lists one entry per CDR3 protein. The data show approximately 730,000 distinct CDR3 sequences, about half seen once. Points on this clonotype: Its specificity is not known.

General observations from the study: Those samples that were prepared in the same batch co-clustered strongly by F measure. The five TRBV segments detected at higher frequency in patients than in controls included TRBV5-6, TRBV5-1 and TRBV20-1. There was significantly lower normalized Chao1 diversity in multiple sclerosis patients than in controls.

V is TRBV27 and J is TRBJ2-7; possibly TRBD2 for D (6 bases). This TCR was sampled from a girl aged 10-17 years with multiple sclerosis. The sequenced sample was blood. The CDR3: CASGSGAYEQYF. The CDR3 DNA reads as TGTGCCAGCGGTAGCGGCGCCTACGAGCAGTACTTC.